This paragraph reports one T cell receptor (beta chain). It has no known antigen specificity. No clone much larger than this one lies a single base away; base qualities are absent. Trimming takes 2 bases off V and 2 bases off J; junction bases not matched to a gene: 14. Measured from the cysteine to the phenylalanine, the CDR3 is 17 residues long. Only CDR3 DNA remains: 51 bases, in frame from the first base. The germline V gene gives CDR1 as SQVTM and CDR2 as ANQGSEA. Multiplex touch-down PCR with a mixed TRB-A/B primer pool was used to amplify rearranged TRB sequences covering the V, D and J segments. Illumina adapters and sample indices were attached to the amplicons through two consecutive PCR reactions run with Phusion HS II polymerase. The amplicons were purified from gel with the NucleoSpin Gel and PCR Clean-up kit and then assessed with Qubit and an Agilent 2100 Bioanalyzer. Sequencing of libraries was carried out on an Illumina MiSeq in 600-cycle, single-indexed, paired-end runs. The paper's data handling went like this. MiXCR versions 2.12 and 3.0.5 were used to process TRB sequences. A clone was defined as each unique CDR3 nucleotide sequence, and only productive sequences supported by at least two reads were kept. Repertoire metrics included Shannon diversity, evenness, clonality (one minus evenness), and alpha-parameterized diversity profiles from alpha 0 to 5. The IGoR algorithm was used to compute generation probabilities of clones in paired pre- and post-chemotherapy samples. The public sequencing data were trimmed at Q25 with fastp and processed into clonotypes with MiXCR by TCRdb, which kept only in-frame beta chains. Records with the same CDR3 protein are collapsed into one entry carrying the most frequent genes and DNA. These V and J calls originate from TCRdb's pipeline instead of the authors' own analysis. Recorded for this sample are some 6,000 distinct CDR3 sequences; roughly 30% of them occurred a single time. About 7% of the sample is held by the ten biggest clonotypes.

Instead of sorted cells or RNA, genomic DNA extracted from peripheral blood served as the source for amplifying TCR beta rearrangements. This record belongs to a study of T cell repertoires in aging, cancer and after chemotherapy (dated by TCRdb to between 2018 and 2021). Regarding the research as a whole: Donors spanned six age groups from 30 or younger to 70 or older, with at least three individuals per group. Control TCR repertoires from healthy donors were recorded across several months to years, and re-sampling revealed clear clonal overlap. The cohort comprised 200 to 250 cancer patients, approximately 90 with hematological and 110 to 140 with solid cancers, plus 95 healthy donors as a reference group. The full dataset contained several million TCR reads. Peripheral blood TCR beta repertoires from healthy donors and cancer patients were profiled to examine immunoaging and T cell reconstitution after chemotherapy.

The research as a whole found: According to the authors, the repertoire data do not allow conclusions to be drawn about immunological memory after chemotherapy. An increase in median generation probability over the chemotherapy interval was observed in both cancer cohorts, suggesting that the repertoire was reconstituted through rebound thymic output. In healthy donors, the decline in TCR diversity with age was mainly due to loss of richness, whereas in cancer patients loss of evenness also played a role. Compared with age-matched healthy donors, untreated patients with either hematological or solid cancers had significantly lower TCR diversity in the blood along with higher clonality.

This chain is built from TRBV29-1 and TRBJ1-1, with 7 middle bases fitting TRBD1. Sequencing was carried out using blood. This TCR was recovered from a human donor in good health. The CDR3 has the sequence CSVELVWGQTYNTEAFF. The bases read TGCAGCGTTGAATTAGTATGGGGACAGACATACAACACTGAAGCTTTCTTT.